The rows below give T cell receptor beta chains drawn from one sample of a study of T cell changes during pregnancy in multiple sclerosis. Clones were read by immunoSEQ multiplex PCR, and TCRdb kept only the in-frame ones, dropping some. The sample comprises over 65,000 clones, about 90% of which are singletons, and around 0.89% rests with the top ten. Source: peripheral blood, taken in the second trimester of pregnancy. All receptors come from a female donor with multiple sclerosis, enrolled in a pregnancy study. Each CDR3 is given with its conserved first and last residue. The D gene is left open where the match is weak. Rows give clone size only sometimes, using once, few, many, or a class for an expanded clone.

size	V	D	J	CDR3	DNA
once	TRBV7-3	TRBD1	TRBJ1-1	CASISGGAGAFF	TGTGCCAGCATCTCAGGGGGCGCGGGAGCTTTCTTT
.	TRBV4-1	.	TRBJ1-2	CASSQDPTNYGYTF	TGCGCCAGCAGCCAAGATCCGACAAACTATGGCTACACCTTC
.	TRBV2	.	TRBJ2-7	CASRTRDSGGYEQYF	TGTGCCAGCCGCACACGGGACTCCGGAGGTTACGAGCAGTACTTC
.	TRBV6-6	TRBD1	TRBJ2-1	CASSYHRGTGHNEQFF	TGTGCCAGCAGTTACCACAGAGGGACAGGACATAATGAGCAGTTCTTC
.	TRBV19	TRBD1	TRBJ1-5	CASSLTGEFGQPQHF	TGTGCCAGTAGCCTGACAGGGGAGTTCGGTCAGCCCCAGCATTTT
.	TRBV7-2	TRBD1	TRBJ1-2	CASSPDRFNYGYTF	TGTGCCAGCAGTCCGGACAGGTTTAACTATGGCTACACCTTC
.	TRBV28	TRBD1	TRBJ1-2	CASSLSPGQGAAGYTF	TGTGCCAGCAGTTTGTCCCCGGGACAGGGGGCGGCGGGCTACACCTTC
.	TRBV28	.	TRBJ1-4	CASSSRGEKLFF	TGTGCCAGCAGCTCTAGAGGGGAAAAACTGTTTTTT
.	TRBV6-1	.	TRBJ2-3	CASSEGDWNGQYTQYF	TGTGCCAGCAGTGAAGGAGACTGGAACGGCCAGTATACGCAGTATTTT
once	TRBV13	TRBD2	TRBJ2-7	CASSGGRAEQYF	TGTGCCAGCAGCGGAGGGAGGGCGGAGCAGTACTTC
.	TRBV6-5	.	TRBJ1-3	CASGAGGNTIYF	TGTGCCAGCGGGGCCGGGGGAAACACCATATATTTT
.	TRBV9	TRBD1	TRBJ2-7	CASSSTGGVVYEQYF	TGTGCCAGCAGCTCTACAGGGGGAGTAGTTTACGAGCAGTACTTC
few	TRBV4-2	.	TRBJ2-7	CASSQDPLGGPLGYEQYF	TGTGCCAGCAGCCAAGATCCGCTGGGGGGGCCATTAGGCTACGAGCAGTACTTC
.	TRBV2	.	TRBJ1-6	CASSLGGSVSPLHF	TGTGCCAGCAGTTTAGGGGGTAGCGTTTCACCCCTCCACTTT
.	TRBV15	TRBD2	TRBJ2-3	CATSGTSGGSSTDTQYF	TGTGCCACCAGTGGGACTAGCGGGGGTTCTAGCACAGATACGCAGTATTTT
once	TRBV19	TRBD2	TRBJ2-3	CASRSGSTDTQYF	TGTGCCAGTCGTAGCGGGAGTACAGATACGCAGTATTTT
.	TRBV12-5	.	TRBJ2-3	CASGLAGEVDTQYF	TGTGCTAGTGGTTTGGCGGGGGAAGTGGATACGCAGTATTTT
.	TRBV30	TRBD2	TRBJ2-5	CAWSGGSGKETQYF	TGTGCCTGGAGTGGAGGTAGCGGGAAGGAGACCCAGTACTTC
.	TRBV7-6	TRBD2	TRBJ2-7	CASSPNTGGLAYEQYF	TGTGCCAGCAGCCCTAACACGGGGGGGCTCGCCTACGAGCAGTACTTC
.	TRBV19	TRBD1	TRBJ1-2	CASSSSRQGRANYGYTF	TGTGCCAGTAGCTCAAGTCGACAGGGGAGGGCCAACTATGGCTACACCTTC
.	TRBV5-1	.	TRBJ1-2	CACDPRQAYYGYTF	TGCGCCTGTGACCCTCGACAGGCCTACTATGGCTACACCTTC
.	TRBV19	.	TRBJ1-3	CASSQISSGNTIYF	TGTGCCAGTAGTCAGATATCCTCTGGAAACACCATATATTTT
.	TRBV5-4	.	TRBJ2-7	CASSLLGGDEQYF	TGTGCCAGCAGCTTGTTAGGAGGGGACGAGCAGTACTTC
.	TRBV7-9	TRBD1	TRBJ2-1	CASSPTGGEYNEQFF	TGTGCCAGCAGCCCTACAGGGGGCGAATACAATGAGCAGTTCTTC
.	TRBV10-1	TRBD1	TRBJ1-1	CASSESLEEQGAQAFF	TGCGCCAGCAGTGAGTCGTTGGAAGAACAGGGGGCACAAGCTTTCTTT
.	TRBV5-5	.	TRBJ1-2	CASSWDFNYGYTF	TGTGCCAGCAGCTGGGACTTTAACTATGGCTACACCTTC
.	TRBV10-3	.	TRBJ1-1	CAISVGGAGEAFF	TGTGCCATCAGCGTCGGGGGTGCGGGTGAAGCTTTCTTT
.	TRBV7-2	TRBD2	TRBJ2-7	CASSLGLAGGINSYEQYF	TGTGCCAGCAGCTTAGGACTAGCGGGGGGTATAAACTCCTACGAGCAGTACTTC
.	TRBV7-8	TRBD2	TRBJ2-1	CASSAELAGGLYNEQFF	TGTGCCAGCAGCGCTGAACTAGCGGGGGGGCTTTACAATGAGCAGTTCTTC
.	TRBV2	TRBD1	TRBJ2-2	CASSGQGAHTGELFF	TGTGCCAGCAGTGGACAGGGGGCACACACCGGGGAGCTGTTTTTT
.	TRBV7-6	.	TRBJ1-1	CASSPRQESFTEAFF	TGTGCCAGCAGCCCCCGACAGGAGAGTTTCACTGAAGCTTTCTTT
.	TRBV19	.	TRBJ1-2	CASSETSSKLYGYTF	TGTGCCAGTAGTGAGACATCCTCGAAGCTCTATGGCTACACCTTC
.	TRBV7-3	.	TRBJ2-2	CASSFDRRGTGELFF	TGTGCCAGCAGCTTTGACCGGCGGGGAACCGGGGAGCTGTTTTTT
.	TRBV7-3	.	TRBJ1-1	CASSLTVGPGEEAFF	TGTGCCAGCAGCTTAACAGTAGGGCCCGGGGAGGAAGCTTTCTTT
.	TRBV15	TRBD1	TRBJ1-2	CATSREAGTGAGYTF	TGTGCCACCAGCAGAGAGGCGGGGACAGGGGCCGGCTACACCTTC
.	TRBV7-3	TRBD1	TRBJ2-6	CASSSRTGSGANVLTF	TGTGCCAGCAGCTCCCGGACAGGGAGTGGGGCCAACGTCCTGACTTTC
.	TRBV4-1	.	TRBJ1-6	CASSPTGTPYNSPLHF	TGCGCCAGCAGCCCGACCGGGACACCATATAATTCACCCCTCCACTTT
.	TRBV4-3	.	TRBJ2-4	CASSPRVGGIQYF	TGCGCCAGCAGCCCTAGGGTGGGGGGCATTCAGTACTTC
.	TRBV30	TRBD2	TRBJ2-1	CAWRSARGDNEQFF	TGTGCCTGGAGAAGCGCGCGGGGGGACAATGAGCAGTTCTTC
once	TRBV7-2	.	TRBJ2-3	CVSNGGKPSDTQYF	TGTGTTTCGAACGGGGGAAAACCTTCCGATACGCAGTATTTT
.	TRBV7-9	TRBD1	TRBJ2-2	CASSQDRDTGELFF	TGTGCCAGCAGCCAGGACAGGGACACCGGGGAGCTGTTTTTT
.	TRBV25-1	.	TRBJ1-2	CASRSTGDRIYGYTF	TGTGCCAGCAGAAGTACCGGGGATCGGATTTATGGCTACACCTTC
.	TRBV5-1	TRBD1	TRBJ1-1	CASSLTGGAEAFF	TGCGCCAGCAGCTTGACAGGGGGGGCTGAAGCTTTCTTT
.	TRBV20-1	.	TRBJ2-5	CSASPRETQYF	TGCAGTGCTAGCCCCAGGGAGACCCAGTACTTC
.	TRBV19	.	TRBJ2-7	CASTPSGLGIYEQYF	TGTGCCAGTACCCCCAGCGGGTTGGGTATATACGAGCAGTACTTC
.	TRBV7-9	TRBD1	TRBJ1-2	CASSSGQGLKDGYTF	TGTGCCAGCAGCTCCGGACAGGGTCTAAAGGATGGCTACACCTTC